Sequencing of this TCR beta chain was carried out in a study of blood T cell repertoires in COVID-19. Study summary: Spain, Italy and the United States supplied samples that represented acute and convalescent COVID-19.

Categorization into cohorts depended on clinical history that participants reported. The CDR3 covers 15 residues. The germline V gene has CDR1 SGHRS and CDR2 YFSETQ. Trimming at V came to 4 bases and at J to 5 bases, leaving 8 bases not matched to a gene. Original handling: Estimation of nucleated cell counts was performed using reference gene primer amplification. TCRdb's copy holds only in-frame clones and misses some; the assay was immunoSEQ multiplex PCR. V and J calls and clone size are copied from that table; D and trimming were computed from the DNA. Here the sample spans hundreds of thousands of clones, roughly 90% being singletons. In this sample, this clone turned up once.

Sequencing was carried out using PBMCs or T cells enriched from blood (not recorded which). The chain recombines TRBV5-1 with TRBJ2-5, with 10 bases aligning to TRBD2. This clonotype was sampled from a man aged 55-75 years who had recovered from COVID-19. This chain's CDR3 is CASSLSGGAGETQYF. The CDR3 bases are TGCGCCAGCAGCCTAAGCGGGGGGGCCGGGGAGACCCAGTACTTC.